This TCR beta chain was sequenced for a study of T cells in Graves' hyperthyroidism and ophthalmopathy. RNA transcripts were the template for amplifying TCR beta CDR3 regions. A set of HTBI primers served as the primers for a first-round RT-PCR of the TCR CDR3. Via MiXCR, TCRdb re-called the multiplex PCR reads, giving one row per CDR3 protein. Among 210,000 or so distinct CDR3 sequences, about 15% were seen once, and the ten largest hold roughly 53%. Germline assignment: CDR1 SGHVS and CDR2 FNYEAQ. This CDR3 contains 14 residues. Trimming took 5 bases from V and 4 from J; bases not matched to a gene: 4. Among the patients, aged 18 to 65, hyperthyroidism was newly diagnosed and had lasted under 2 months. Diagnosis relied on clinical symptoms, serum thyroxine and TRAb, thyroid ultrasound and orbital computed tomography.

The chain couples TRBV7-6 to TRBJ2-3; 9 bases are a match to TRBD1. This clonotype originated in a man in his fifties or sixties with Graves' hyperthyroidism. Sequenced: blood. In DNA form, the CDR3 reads TGTGCCAGCAGCCCGGGACAGGGTTCAGATACGCAGTATTTT. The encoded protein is CASSPGQGSDTQYF.